The clone carrying this T cell receptor beta chain has a handful of counts. This CDR3 spans 15 amino acids. Per the germline V gene, CDR1 is ENHRY and CDR2 is SYGVKD. Trimming removed 4 bases at V and 1 base at J, with 14 bases between. This specimen comes from a study of T cells in Graves' hyperthyroidism and ophthalmopathy. RNA transcripts were the template for amplifying TCR beta CDR3 regions. Researchers ran a first-round RT-PCR on the TCR CDR3 using the HTBI primer set. TCRdb itself ran the multiplex PCR reads through MiXCR, one entry per CDR3 protein. The top ten clones hold around 20% of a sample with about 380,000 distinct CDR3 sequences, about 13% of them seen once.

This clonotype was obtained from a man aged 30 to 45 with Graves' hyperthyroidism that later progressed to Graves' ophthalmopathy. The sequencing input was blood. V gene TRBV10-3 combines with J gene TRBJ2-7; D assignment may be TRBD1 or TRBD2 (5 bases each). The DNA of the CDR3 is TGTGCCATCAGTGTTGGGGGAGTGAGTTCCTACGAGCAGTACTTC. Translation: CAISVGGVSSYEQYF.